A selection of T cell receptor beta chains follows, all from one sample in a study of T cell responses to AZD1222 COVID-19 vaccine. The repertoire was sequenced with immunoSEQ multiplex PCR; TCRdb's copy has only in-frame clones and lacks some. This table has around 70,000 clones, 88% appearing once. Sequencing was performed on peripheral blood, taken 28 days after the second dose of the MenACWY control vaccine. All receptors come from an adult who received the MenACWY meningococcal vaccine as a control. CDR3s include the opening cysteine and the closing phenylalanine or tryptophan. The order of the fields is J gene, D gene, clone size, V gene, CDR3 protein, CDR3 DNA. The D gene is left open where the match is weak. Size values are once, few and many counts, or a class for expanded clones, and some rows have none.

TRBJ1-2 - - TRBV4-3 CASSQADSFYGYTF TGCGCCAGCAGCCAGGCGGACAGTTTTTATGGCTACACCTTC
TRBJ2-7 - - TRBV9 CATQGNEQYF TGTGCCACCCAGGGGAACGAGCAGTACTTC
TRBJ2-1 TRBD1 once TRBV27 CASSPTAGTGFSDEQFF TGTGCCAGCAGTCCCACCGCCGGGACAGGCTTCTCGGATGAGCAGTTCTTC
TRBJ2-3 - - TRBV2 CASSVMRGARDTQYF TGTGCCAGCAGTGTCATGAGGGGGGCCCGGGATACGCAGTATTTT
TRBJ2-5 - - TRBV5-1 CASSARRWETQYF TGCGCCAGCAGCGCTAGGAGATGGGAGACCCAGTACTTC
TRBJ1-4 - - TRBV5-1 CASSLGNREANEKLFF TGCGCCAGCAGCTTGGGGAACAGGGAGGCTAATGAAAAACTGTTTTTT
TRBJ1-2 - - TRBV6-5 CASSYDSNYGYTF TGTGCCAGCAGTTACGACAGTAACTATGGCTACACCTTC
TRBJ2-7 - - TRBV5-6 CASSLGGPPYEQYF TGTGCCAGCAGCTTGGGAGGGCCCCCCTACGAGCAGTACTTC
TRBJ1-5 TRBD1 - TRBV28 CASTKGQGNQPQHF TGTGCCAGCACCAAAGGACAGGGGAATCAGCCCCAGCATTTT
TRBJ1-2 TRBD1 - TRBV19 CASSAVQGAIYGYTF TGTGCCAGTAGTGCCGTTCAGGGGGCGATCTATGGCTACACCTTC
TRBJ1-2 - - TRBV24-1 CATSARGGYTF TGTGCCACCAGTGCGCGCGGGGGCTACACCTTC
TRBJ1-1 - - TRBV6-5 CASSLGGGTEAFF TGTGCCAGCAGTCTCGGGGGGGGCACTGAAGCTTTCTTT
TRBJ1-5 - once TRBV11-2 CPIRLCNQPQHF TGTCCAATCCGGCTCTGCAATCAGCCCCAGCATTTT
TRBJ2-2 - - TRBV7-6 CASSLPAGTGELFF TGTGCCAGCAGCTTACCCGCGGGCACCGGGGAGCTGTTTTTT
TRBJ2-7 TRBD2 - TRBV4-3 CASSQAVSDPSGSRVYEQYF TGCGCCAGCAGCCAAGCTGTAAGCGATCCTAGCGGGAGTCGGGTCTACGAGCAGTACTTC
TRBJ2-2 TRBD1 - TRBV5-1 CASSFPVGQGAKNTGELFF TGCGCCAGCAGCTTCCCGGTCGGACAGGGGGCGAAGAACACCGGGGAGCTGTTTTTT
TRBJ2-2 - - TRBV19 CASSYQGSNTGELFF TGTGCCAGTAGTTACCAGGGCTCGAACACCGGGGAGCTGTTTTTT
TRBJ2-2 - once TRBV7-9 CASSGLRAGELFF TGTGCCAGCAGCGGCTTAAGGGCCGGGGAGCTGTTTTTT